This T cell receptor beta chain originates from a study of identical twins. Whole-study findings and limits: Models underestimated TCR alpha sharing (out-of-frame) in monozygotic twins. Conclusions relied on cross-sectional statistical analysis, not following the same donors.

CDR1 and CDR2 (germline): LGHNA, YSLEER. V was pared by 4 bases and J by 8 bases, with 13 bases of the junction left unmatched. This CDR3 is 17 amino acids long. TCRdb re-analysed the 5' RACE reads in MiXCR, keeping a single row per CDR3 protein. The table includes about 520,000 distinct CDR3 sequences, 20% to 25% detected once. On this clonotype: The antigen is undetermined.

Another study also made use of these data, one on T cells expressing NK-cell markers. As that report states: Of the CD8+ T cells in five or six donors, about 1.0-7.0% belonged to dominant NKG2C+ clonotypes.

The specimen sequenced was CD4+ T cells sorted from blood. This clonotype was sampled from a woman between 18 and 30 years old in good health. The genes are TRBV4-3 and TRBJ2-1; 11 nucleotides agree with TRBD2. In nucleotides, the CDR3 is TGCGCCAGCAGCCTCCACGCACTAGCGGGAGTAGGCTATGAGCAGTTCTTC. Encoded protein: CASSLHALAGVGYEQFF.